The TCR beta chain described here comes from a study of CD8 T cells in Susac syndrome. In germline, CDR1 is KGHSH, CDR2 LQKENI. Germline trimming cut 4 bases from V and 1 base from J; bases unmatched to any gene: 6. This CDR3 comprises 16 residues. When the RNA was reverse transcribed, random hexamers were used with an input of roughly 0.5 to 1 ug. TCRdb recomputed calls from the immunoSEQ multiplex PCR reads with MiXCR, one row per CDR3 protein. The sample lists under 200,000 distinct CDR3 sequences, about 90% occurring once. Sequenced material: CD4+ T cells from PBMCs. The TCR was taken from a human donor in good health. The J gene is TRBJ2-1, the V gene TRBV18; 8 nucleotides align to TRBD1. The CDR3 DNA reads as TGTGCCAGCTCACTAGCAGGGGGCGTTTCCTACAATGAGCAGTTCTTC. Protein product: CASSLAGGVSYNEQFF.